The 8 T cell receptor beta chains in this list originate from one sample, sequenced in a study of Siglec-9 on CD8 T cells in melanoma. Measured with immunoSEQ multiplex PCR; TCRdb has only the in-frame clones, and not every one. The table records some 37,000 clones, roughly four fifths of them present only once. Sequenced sample: Siglec-9- CD8+ T cells sorted from blood. The receptors shown here come from a human donor in good health.

This chain uses TRBV28 with TRBJ2-3; D is unresolved. CDR1 is MDHEN and CDR2 is SYDVKM in the germline V gene. The germline V and J ends were trimmed by 2 bases and 1 base, with 10 bases remaining between them. The CDR3 contains 15 residues. The CDR3: CASSLVDGRTDTQYF. CDR3 DNA: TGTGCCAGCAGTTTAGTGGACGGACGCACAGATACGCAGTATTTT.

This chain uses TRBV9 with TRBJ2-5, with a tentative D call TRBD2 (5 bases). V dropped 0 bases and J dropped 5 bases, with 17 bases sitting between them. The germline CDR1 and CDR2 sequences are SGDLS and YYNGEE. The CDR3 has 16 residues. In nucleotides, the CDR3 is TGTGCCAGCAGCGTAGTAGCGTTGGGCCAAGGCGAGACCCAGTACTTC. This sequence encodes CASSVVALGQGETQYF.

The chain employs TRBV11-1 and TRBJ2-3, with TRBD2 matching over 7 bases. From germline, CDR1 is SGHAT and CDR2 FQDESV (reference sequence). The CDR3 spans 14 residues. V shed 3 bases and J 4 bases; nucleotides not matched to a gene: 4. Here the CDR3 reads CASSLGGDSDTQYF. As DNA, the CDR3 is TGTGCCAGCAGCTTGGGGGGGGACTCAGATACGCAGTATTTT.

This clone was observed a single time. This chain joins TRBV11-2 and TRBJ1-2; tentatively, D is TRBD1 (5 bases). From germline, CDR1 is SGHAT and CDR2 FQNNGV. Trimming stripped 5 bases from V and 3 bases from J, with 13 bases between. The CDR3 spans 14 residues. The CDR3 DNA reads TGTGCCAGCAGCCGAGTTGGGGGTGACTATGGCTACACCTTC. Translation: CASSRVGGDYGYTF. Together with reference TRBV11-2 and TRBJ1-2, the CDR3 gives the full variable domain: EAGVAQSPRYKIIEKRQSVAFWCNPISGHATLYWYQQILGQGPKLLIQFQNNGVVDDSQLPKDRFSAERLKGVDSTLKIQPAKLEDSAVYLCASSRVGGDYGYTFGSGTRLTVV.

The chain uses TRBV28 and TRBJ1-5, with a weak D call TRBD1 (5 bases). Germline V CDR1 and CDR2: MDHEN, SYDVKM. Trimming shortened V by 1 base and J by 2 bases, and 9 bases separated the two germline ends. This CDR3 has 15 residues. CDR3 in amino acids: CASSLLGLGNQPQHF. The CDR3, as DNA: TGTGCCAGCAGTTTATTGGGACTCGGCAATCAGCCCCAGCATTTT.

The rearrangement joins TRBV28 to TRBJ2-5, with 9 bases that match TRBD1. Germline CDR1 MDHEN, CDR2 SYDVKM. This CDR3 has 15 amino acids. The V segment lost 5 bases and the J segment 5 bases; nucleotides outside the gene matches: 9. The CDR3 coding sequence is TGTGCCAGCAGTCCGGACAGGGGCGATGGGGAGACCCAGTACTTC. This codes for CASSPDRGDGETQYF.

The J gene is TRBJ1-1, the V gene TRBV7-2; D is possibly TRBD1 (6 bases). Germline V gives CDR1 SGHTA, CDR2 FQGNSA. Trimming removed 2 bases from V and 2 bases from J, with 12 bases in between. The CDR3 totals 15 residues. The CDR3 is CASSLTDRTNTEAFF. CDR3 sequence (DNA): TGTGCCAGCAGCTTAACGGACAGAACTAACACTGAAGCTTTCTTT.

The chain recombines TRBV6-4 with TRBJ2-1; 8 nucleotides align to TRBD2. The CDR3 contains 14 residues. The J segment lost 8 bases and the V segment lost 2 bases, leaving 5 bases of the junction unmatched. Germline V gene lookup returns CDR1 MRHNA and CDR2 SNTAGT. For the CDR3, the DNA is TGTGCCAGCAGTGACCTGGCGGGAGGCCATGAGCAGTTCTTC. As protein: CASSDLAGGHEQFF.